This T cell receptor beta chain was identified during a study of OX40 agonist ivuxolimab in advanced cancers. The CDR3 consists of 14 residues. Deletions cut 5 bases from V and 0 bases from J, with 10 bases between. Per the germline V gene, CDR1 is MNHEY and CDR2 is SMNVEV (reference sequence). The data were produced by immunoSEQ multiplex PCR, yet TCRdb's version contains in-frame clones alone and is incomplete. The data contain some 77,000 clones, about 90% of them singletons. The sample in question was CD4+ or CD8+ T cells sorted from blood, obtained in a trial of the OX40 agonist ivuxolimab. This chain uses TRBV27 with TRBJ1-1; perhaps TRBD1 as D (6 bases). This sequence originates from an adult with an advanced solid tumor such as melanoma, head and neck, liver or kidney cancer. The CDR3 DNA reads as TGTGCCAGCAGTCTCGGACAGATGAACACTGAAGCTTTCTTT. Amino acid sequence: CASSLGQMNTEAFF.